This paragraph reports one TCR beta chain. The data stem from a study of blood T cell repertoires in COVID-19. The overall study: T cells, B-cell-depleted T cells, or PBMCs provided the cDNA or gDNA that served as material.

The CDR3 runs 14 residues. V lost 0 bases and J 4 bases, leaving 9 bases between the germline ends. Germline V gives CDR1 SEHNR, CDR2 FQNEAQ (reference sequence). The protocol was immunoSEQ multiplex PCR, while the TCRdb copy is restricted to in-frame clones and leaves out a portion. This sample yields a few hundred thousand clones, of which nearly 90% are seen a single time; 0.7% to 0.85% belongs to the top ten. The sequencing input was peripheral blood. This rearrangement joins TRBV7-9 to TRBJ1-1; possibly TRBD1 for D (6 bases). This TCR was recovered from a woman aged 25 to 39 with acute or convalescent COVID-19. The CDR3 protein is CASSLALGATEAFF. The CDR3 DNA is TGTGCCAGCAGCTTAGCGCTGGGGGCCACTGAAGCTTTCTTT.